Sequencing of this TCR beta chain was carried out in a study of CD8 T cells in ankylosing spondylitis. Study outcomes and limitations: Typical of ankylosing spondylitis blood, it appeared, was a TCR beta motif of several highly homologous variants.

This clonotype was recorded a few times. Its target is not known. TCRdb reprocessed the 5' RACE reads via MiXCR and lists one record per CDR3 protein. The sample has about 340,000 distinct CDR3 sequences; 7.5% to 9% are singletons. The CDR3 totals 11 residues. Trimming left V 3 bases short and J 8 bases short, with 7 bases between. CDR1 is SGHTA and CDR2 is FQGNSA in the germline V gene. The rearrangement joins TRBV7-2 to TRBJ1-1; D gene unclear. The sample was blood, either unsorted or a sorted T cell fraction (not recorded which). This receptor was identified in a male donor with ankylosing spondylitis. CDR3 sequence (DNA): TGTGCCAGCAGCTTTGCAGAAGAAGCTTTCTTT. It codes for CASSFAEEAFF.